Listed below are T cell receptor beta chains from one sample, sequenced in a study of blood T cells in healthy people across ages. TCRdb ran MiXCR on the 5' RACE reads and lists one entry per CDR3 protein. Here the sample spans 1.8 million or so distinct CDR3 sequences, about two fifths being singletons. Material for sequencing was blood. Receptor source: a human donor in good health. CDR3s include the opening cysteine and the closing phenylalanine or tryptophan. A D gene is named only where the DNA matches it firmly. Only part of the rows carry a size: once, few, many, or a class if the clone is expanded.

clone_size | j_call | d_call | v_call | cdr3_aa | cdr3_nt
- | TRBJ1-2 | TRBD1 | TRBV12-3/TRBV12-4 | CASSPGQGTRYTF | TGTGCCAGCAGCCCTGGACAGGGAACGCGCTACACCTTC
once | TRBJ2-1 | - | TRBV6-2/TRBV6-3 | CASRAWGVQFF | TGTGCCAGCAGGGCTTGGGGGGTGCAGTTCTTC
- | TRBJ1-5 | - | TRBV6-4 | CASSDEGGQPQHF | TGTGCCAGCAGTGACGAGGGCGGGCAGCCCCAGCATTTT
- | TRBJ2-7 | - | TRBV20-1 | CSAREMGGPYACEQYF | TGCAGTGCTAGGGAGATGGGGGGGCCGTACGCCTGCGAGCAGTACTTC
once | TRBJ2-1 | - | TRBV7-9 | CASSLLLAAPRDEQFF | TGTGCCAGCAGCTTATTACTAGCTGCACCCAGGGATGAGCAGTTCTTC
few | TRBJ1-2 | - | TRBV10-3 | CAISRDTTNYGYTF | TGTGCCATCTCGCGGGACACTACCAACTATGGCTACACCTTC
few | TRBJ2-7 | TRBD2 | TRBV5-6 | CASSFQTSGVFYEQYF | TGTGCCAGCAGCTTCCAGACTAGCGGGGTTTTTTACGAGCAGTACTTC
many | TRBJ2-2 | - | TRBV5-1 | CASSLTGSNTGELFF | TGTGCCAGCAGCTTAACCGGATCGAACACCGGGGAGCTGTTTTTT
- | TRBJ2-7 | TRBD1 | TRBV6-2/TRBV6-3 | CASSFFTGGAEQYF | TGTGCCAGCAGTTTCTTCACAGGGGGAGCCGAGCAGTACTTC
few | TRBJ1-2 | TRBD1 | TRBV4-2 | CASSQGQTGGEGYTF | TGTGCCAGCAGCCAAGGACAAACAGGGGGCGAGGGCTACACCTTC
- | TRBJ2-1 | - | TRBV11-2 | CASGGGQNEQFF | TGTGCCAGCGGGGGGGGGCAAAATGAGCAGTTCTTC
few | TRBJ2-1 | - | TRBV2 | CASSRGQGPLEQFF | TGTGCCAGCAGCCGCGGGCAGGGCCCTTTGGAGCAGTTCTTC
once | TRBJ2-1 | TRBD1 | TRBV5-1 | CASSIITGANNEQFF | TGCGCCAGCAGTATTATCACAGGGGCGAACAATGAGCAGTTCTTC
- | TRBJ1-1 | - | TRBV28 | CASSLSGDLNTEAFF | TGTGCCAGCAGTTTATCCGGGGATTTAAACACTGAAGCTTTCTTT
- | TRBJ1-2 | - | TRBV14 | CASSNYQTGSDYTF | TGTGCCAGCAGCAACTACCAGACAGGATCAGACTACACCTTC
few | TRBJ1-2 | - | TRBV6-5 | CASSYSEVDYGYTF | TGTGCCAGCAGTTACTCCGAGGTCGACTATGGCTACACCTTC
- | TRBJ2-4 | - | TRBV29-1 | CSVEGTGTYNEQYF | TGCAGCGTTGAAGGAACAGGGACTTACAATGAGCAGTACTTC
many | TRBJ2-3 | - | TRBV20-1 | CSVLPGGLSTDTQYF | TGCAGTGTTCTCCCCGGCGGACTTAGCACAGATACGCAGTATTTT
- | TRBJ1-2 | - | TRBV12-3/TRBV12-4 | CASSTPPGGYTF | TGTGCCAGCAGTACGCCTCCCGGGGGCTACACCTTC
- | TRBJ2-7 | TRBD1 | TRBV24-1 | CATSDLPTLGTGYYEQYF | TGTGCCACCAGTGATCTACCCACCCTGGGGACAGGGTACTACGAGCAGTACTTC
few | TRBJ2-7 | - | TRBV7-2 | CASSLKMEGSYEQYF | TGTGCCAGCAGCTTAAAAATGGAGGGTTCCTACGAGCAGTACTTC
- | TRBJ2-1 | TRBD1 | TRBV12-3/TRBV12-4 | CASSSRVGQLYNEQFF | TGTGCCAGCAGTTCTCGGGTGGGACAGCTGTACAATGAGCAGTTCTTC
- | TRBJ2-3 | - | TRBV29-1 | CSVEDRGGLSTDTQYF | TGCAGCGTTGAAGATCGAGGGGGTCTGAGCACAGATACGCAGTATTTT
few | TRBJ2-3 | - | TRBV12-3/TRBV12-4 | CASSFNIRGTQYF | TGTGCCAGCAGTTTTAATATCCGAGGTACGCAGTATTTT
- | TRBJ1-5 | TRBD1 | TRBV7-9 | CASSLGTGSAWGQPQHF | TGCGCCAGCAGCTTAGGGACAGGGTCTGCTTGGGGGCAGCCCCAGCATTTT
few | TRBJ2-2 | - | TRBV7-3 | CASSLSTNTEELFF | TGTGCCAGCAGCTTAAGTACGAACACCGAGGAGCTGTTTTTT
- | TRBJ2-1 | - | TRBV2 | CASSTWTADNEQFF | TGTGCCAGCAGTACTTGGACAGCAGACAATGAGCAGTTCTTC
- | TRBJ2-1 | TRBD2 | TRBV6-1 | CASQTSGGAYNEQFF | TGTGCCAGCCAAACTAGCGGGGGCGCTTACAATGAGCAGTTCTTC
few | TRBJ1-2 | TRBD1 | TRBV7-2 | CASSSHSGTGGHYGYTF | TGTGCCAGCAGCTCGCATTCCGGGACAGGGGGACACTATGGCTACACCTTC
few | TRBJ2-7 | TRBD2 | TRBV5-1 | CASSPTSEHYEQYF | TGCGCCAGCAGCCCGACTAGCGAACACTACGAGCAGTACTTC
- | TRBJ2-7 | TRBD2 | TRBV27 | CVSSLTGLAGLYEWYF | TGTGTCAGCAGTTTAACCGGACTAGCGGGGTTATACGAGTGGTACTTC
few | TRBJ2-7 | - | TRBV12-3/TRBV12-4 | CASSSTPNRYEQYF | TGTGCCAGCAGTTCGACCCCTAATCGATACGAGCAGTACTTC
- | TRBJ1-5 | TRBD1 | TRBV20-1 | CSATRSGGQPQHF | TGCAGTGCTACCAGATCAGGGGGTCAGCCCCAGCATTTT
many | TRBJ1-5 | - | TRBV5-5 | CASSLEMTASNQPQHF | TGTGCCAGCAGCTTGGAAATGACGGCCTCCAATCAGCCCCAGCATTTT
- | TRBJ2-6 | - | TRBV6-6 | CASSSLTGSGANVLTF | TGTGCCAGCAGTTCCCTCACTGGCTCTGGGGCCAACGTCCTGACTTTC
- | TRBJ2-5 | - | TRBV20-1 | CSARPSFYQETQYF | TGCAGTGCTCGACCGTCCTTTTACCAAGAGACCCAGTACTTC
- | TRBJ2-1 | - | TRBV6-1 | CASTLQRYNEQFF | TGTGCCAGCACTTTACAAAGATACAATGAGCAGTTCTTC
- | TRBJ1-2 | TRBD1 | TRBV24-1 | CATSGPHLTGFGYGYTF | TGTGCCACCAGTGGCCCTCACCTGACAGGGTTCGGCTATGGCTACACCTTC
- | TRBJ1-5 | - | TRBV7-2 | CASSSVFENQPQHF | TGTGCCAGCAGCTCCGTTTTTGAGAATCAGCCCCAGCATTTT
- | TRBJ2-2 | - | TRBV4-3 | CASSQADVEAGELFF | TGCGCCAGCAGCCAGGCAGATGTTGAGGCCGGGGAGCTGTTTTTT
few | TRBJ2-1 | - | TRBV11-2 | CASSLEVGGLGQFF | TGTGCCAGCAGCTTAGAAGTAGGGGGGCTTGGGCAGTTCTTC
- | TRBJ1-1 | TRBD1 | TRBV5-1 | CASSLDRLMNTEAFF | TGCGCCAGCAGCCTGGACAGGCTGATGAACACTGAAGCTTTCTTT
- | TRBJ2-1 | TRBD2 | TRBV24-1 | CATSDWTSGNYNEQFF | TGTGCCACCAGTGATTGGACTAGCGGAAACTACAATGAGCAGTTCTTC
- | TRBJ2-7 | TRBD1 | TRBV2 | CASSRRQGTDTYEQYF | TGTGCCAGCAGTCGTAGACAGGGGACTGATACCTACGAGCAGTACTTC
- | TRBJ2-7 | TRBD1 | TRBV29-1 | CSVTGEDRGWGQYF | TGCAGCGTGACGGGAGAGGACAGGGGATGGGGGCAGTACTTC
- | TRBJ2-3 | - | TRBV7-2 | CASSLESLFTDTQYF | TGTGCCAGCAGCTTAGAATCTTTGTTCACAGATACGCAGTATTTT
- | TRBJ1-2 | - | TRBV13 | CASSSRQRSHNGYTF | TGTGCCAGCAGCTCCAGACAGAGGTCCCATAATGGCTACACCTTC
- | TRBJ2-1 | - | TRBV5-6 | CASSPLGAPEFF | TGTGCCAGCAGCCCCCTCGGCGCCCCGGAGTTCTTC
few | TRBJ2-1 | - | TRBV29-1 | CSVLGGSSYNEQFF | TGCAGCGTCCTCGGGGGAAGCTCCTACAATGAGCAGTTCTTC
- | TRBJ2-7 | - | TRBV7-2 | CASSLRNNKYEQYF | TGTGCCAGCAGCTTACGTAACAACAAGTACGAGCAGTACTTC
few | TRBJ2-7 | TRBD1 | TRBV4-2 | CASSPGTGQFYEQYF | TGTGCCAGCAGCCCCGGGACAGGTCAGTTCTACGAGCAGTACTTC
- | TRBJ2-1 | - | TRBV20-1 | CSARNRPNNEQFF | TGCAGTGCTAGAAACAGGCCAAACAATGAGCAGTTCTTC
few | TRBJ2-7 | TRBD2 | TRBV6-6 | CASSYTGGAEGYEQYF | TGTGCCAGCAGTTACACCGGGGGGGCAGAAGGCTACGAGCAGTACTTC
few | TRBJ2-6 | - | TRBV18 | CASSPPRGSGANVLTF | TGTGCCAGCTCACCACCGAGGGGTTCTGGGGCCAACGTCCTGACTTTC
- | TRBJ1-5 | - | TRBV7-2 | CASSLRGADQPQHF | TGTGCCAGCAGCTTGAGAGGGGCGGATCAGCCCCAGCATTTT
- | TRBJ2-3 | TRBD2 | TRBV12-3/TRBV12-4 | CASSPAGGGADTQYF | TGTGCCAGCAGTCCGGCGGGGGGAGGCGCAGATACGCAGTATTTT
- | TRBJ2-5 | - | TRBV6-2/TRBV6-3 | CASRTLDGQETQYF | TGTGCCAGCAGGACCTTGGACGGTCAAGAGACCCAGTACTTC
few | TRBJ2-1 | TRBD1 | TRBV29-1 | CSAGQGANNEQFF | TGCAGCGCCGGACAGGGGGCTAACAATGAGCAGTTCTTC
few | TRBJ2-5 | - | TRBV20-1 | CSASKRSYQETQYF | TGCAGTGCTAGTAAGCGGTCGTACCAAGAGACCCAGTACTTC